This T cell receptor (beta chain) was sequenced in a study of cytomegalovirus exposure and HLA in healthy donors. Whole-study results and caveats: Most TCR beta V segments were productive about 87% or about 30% of the time in an earlier analysis. Associated with HLA alleles at 0.05 false discovery rate in a later analysis were 16,951 TCR beta sequences. Most sequenced TCRs were rare (though some public TCRs occurred in many donors).

The CDR3 loop spans 13 amino acids. Germline V lookup: CDR1 LNHDA, CDR2 SQIVND (reference sequence). V was trimmed by 1 base and J by 7 bases, leaving 8 bases between them. About this clone: Its matching antigen is unknown.

The PCR had 60 Vbeta and 13 Jbeta primers. The table came from immunoSEQ multiplex PCR; TCRdb's copy has only in-frame clones and leaves some out. The top ten clones hold roughly 1.9% of a sample with around 230,000 clones, almost 80% of them seen once. The receptor was isolated from a male donor in good health and CMV-seronegative. The rearrangement uses TRBV19 and TRBJ1-5; D gene uncertain. The sequencing sample was made of PBMCs. CDR3 coding DNA: TGTGCCAGTAGTATAGGGCCACGACAGCCCCAGCATTTT. It specifies CASSIGPRQPQHF.